This TCR beta chain came from a study of T cells after yellow fever vaccination. Whole-study results and caveats: A weaker secondary response peaked on day 5, the primary on day 15.

This CDR3 is built from 13 residues. The germline CDR1 and CDR2 sequences are SGHTA and FQGTGA. The V and J ends lost 5 bases and 0 bases respectively, with 7 bases between them. TCRdb ran MiXCR on the 5' RACE reads and lists one entry per CDR3 protein. Found here are some 340,000 distinct CDR3 sequences, around 10% of them singletons; the top ten hold 3% to 3.5%. As to this clonotype: Its specificity is not known.

This clonotype was sampled from a man between 18 and 29 years old who received the YFV17D yellow fever vaccine. The J gene is TRBJ1-1, the V gene TRBV7-3; D ambiguous. The source material was CD4+ T cells sorted from PBMCs, sampled 45 days after the yellow fever booster vaccination. The CDR3 loop reads CASSQTVNTEAFF. CDR3 in DNA: TGTGCCAGCAGCCAGACGGTGAACACTGAAGCTTTCTTT. The variable domain in full, with the rest retrieved from reference TRBV7-3 and TRBJ1-1, is GAGVSQTPSNKVTEKGKYVELRCDPISGHTALYWYRQSLGQGPEFLIYFQGTGAADDSGLPNDRFFAVRPEGSVSTLKIQRTERGDSAVYLCASSQTVNTEAFFGQGTRLTVV.